The 3 T cell receptor beta chains presented below share a single source sample, sequenced in a study of cytomegalovirus exposure and HLA in healthy donors. In the PCR, 60 Vbeta and 13 Jbeta primers were used. The data were produced by immunoSEQ multiplex PCR, yet TCRdb's version contains in-frame clones alone and is incomplete. The repertoire holds about 160,000 clones, with 75% to 85% as singletons. The sequenced material came from PBMCs. The origin of the receptors is a man aged 25-45 years in good health and CMV-seronegative.

The rearrangement joins TRBV5-6 to TRBJ1-2; 8 positions match TRBD1. This CDR3 contains 15 residues. CDR1 and CDR2 (germline): SGHDT, YYEEEE. The junction had 10 bases not matched to a gene; V was cut back by 5 bases and J by 4 bases. The CDR3 nucleotides are TGTGCCAGCAGGACAGGGGTTGAGGGAAGCTATGGCTACACCTTC. Translating it yields CASRTGVEGSYGYTF.

The chain joins TRBV19 to TRBJ2-7; 8 nucleotides match TRBD2. The germline gives CDR1 LNHDA, CDR2 SQIVND (reference sequence). This CDR3 spans 15 amino acids. The V segment lost 4 bases and the J segment 0 bases; nucleotides outside the gene matches: 5. The CDR3 nucleotides read TGTGCCAGTAGTAGAGGCCTAGCGGGCTCCTACGAGCAGTACTTC. As protein: CASSRGLAGSYEQYF.

V usage is TRBV27 and J usage is TRBJ1-5; D unresolved. V lost 2 bases and J 4 bases, leaving 15 bases between the germline ends. Germline loops: CDR1 MNHEY, CDR2 SMNVEV (reference sequence). The CDR3 totals 16 residues. CDR3 bases: TGTGCCAGCAGTTTAGCGCCCCTCCCCCAAAATCAGCCCCAGCATTTT. This codes for CASSLAPLPQNQPQHF.